The T cell receptor beta chain described here comes from a study of post-analysis software for immune sequencing data. The wider study: Relapsing-remitting, secondary progressive and progressive-relapsing multiple sclerosis were all included among the disease courses. Study-level findings and limits: Clustering by F measure revealed strong co-clustering among samples prepared together in one batch. About 5 TRBV segments were more frequent in patients than controls; TRBV5-6, TRBV5-1 and TRBV20-1 belonged to this group. Versus controls, multiple sclerosis patients showed significantly lower diversity (normalized Chao1).

As regards this clonotype: Its target is unknown.

Carried by the TCR beta cDNA libraries were unique molecular identifiers. Each batch of about 1 to 11 million T cells produced 450,000 to 500,000 cDNA molecules. TCRdb re-analysed the PCR reads in MiXCR, keeping a single row per CDR3 protein. The sample shows 400,000 to 500,000 distinct CDR3 sequences, 30% to 45% of them seen only once. Germline V CDR1 and CDR2: DFQATT, SNEGSKA (reference sequence). The junction had 10 bases not matched to a gene; V was cut back by 5 bases and J by 3 bases. The CDR3 has 16 amino acids. The TCR originated in a girl aged 2-10 years with multiple sclerosis. V usage is TRBV20-1 and J usage is TRBJ2-1, with 10 positions matching TRBD2. The sequencing input was blood. DNA of the CDR3: TGCAGTGCTCGACGAGCGGGAGGGGATCGCTACAATGAGCAGTTCTTC. This codes for CSARRAGGDRYNEQFF.